Presented here are 32 T cell receptor beta chains from one specimen sequenced in a study of T cell responses to AZD1222 COVID-19 vaccine. Measured with immunoSEQ multiplex PCR; TCRdb has only the in-frame clones, and not every one. The sample consists of some 180,000 clones, around 88% of them appearing once. The sample here was peripheral blood, taken on day 0 of AZD1222 vaccination. The receptors stem from an adult in good health.

The genes are TRBV6-5 and TRBJ1-1, with 8 bases matching TRBD1. After removal of 6 bases from V and 7 bases from J, the junction contained 4 bases not matched to a gene. The CDR3 sequence is 12 residues long. Germline values: CDR1 MNHEY, CDR2 SVGAGI. The CDR3 loop reads CASSLDRGEAFF. In DNA, the CDR3 is TGTGCCAGCAGCCTCGACAGGGGTGAAGCTTTCTTT.

The CDR3 spells CASSPRMVPQHF. CDR3 in DNA: TGTGCCAGCAGTCCCCGGATGGTGCCCCAGCATTTT. The J gene is TRBJ1-5, the V gene TRBV28; D is ambiguous. Trimming cost V 5 bases and J 9 bases, with 11 bases left between them. CDR1 is MDHEN, CDR2 SYDVKM, per germline. The CDR3 consists of 12 residues.

The V call is TRBV11-2, the J call TRBJ2-2; 8 bases are shared with TRBD2. CDR3 size: 15 residues. Trimming cost V 8 bases and J 2 bases; bases outside gene matches: 7. Per germline, CDR1 SGHAT and CDR2 FQNNGV. CDR3 sequence reads: CASGIAGTNTGELFF. In nucleotides, the CDR3 is TGTGCCAGCGGTATAGCGGGGACTAACACCGGGGAGCTGTTTTTT. The entire variable domain, with the rest obtained from reference TRBV11-2 and TRBJ2-2, is as follows: EAGVAQSPRYKIIEKRQSVAFWCNPISGHATLYWYQQILGQGPKLLIQFQNNGVVDDSQLPKDRFSAERLKGVDSTLKIQPAKLEDSAVYLCASGIAGTNTGELFFGEGSRLTVL.

This sequence joins TRBV6-2 or TRBV6-3 and TRBJ2-7, with D perhaps TRBD2 (5 bases). This CDR3 has 15 residues. The germline V and J ends were trimmed by 4 bases and 0 bases, with 13 bases remaining between them. The germline CDR1 and CDR2 sequences are MNHEY and SVGEGT. The CDR3 sequence is CASSSLGAASYEQYF. The CDR3 coding sequence is TGTGCCAGCAGTTCATTGGGAGCGGCCTCCTACGAGCAGTACTTC.

The gene calls are TRBV5-1 and TRBJ2-3, with 7 bases lining up with TRBD2. The CDR3 sequence is 15 residues long. The V gene's germline CDR1 is SGHRS and CDR2 YFSETQ. The V segment lost 4 bases and the J segment 2 bases; nucleotides outside the gene matches: 7. CDR3 sequence: CASSPSGTTTDTQYF. As DNA, the CDR3 is TGCGCCAGCAGCCCAAGCGGGACGACCACAGATACGCAGTATTTT. The full variable domain, its missing parts supplied by reference TRBV5-1 and TRBJ2-3, is KAGVTQTPRYLIKTRGQQVTLSCSPISGHRSVSWYQQTPGQGLQFLFEYFSETQRNKGNFPGRFSGRQFSNSRSEMNVSTLELGDSALYLCASSPSGTTTDTQYFGPGTRLTVL.

Here the CDR3 reads CASSENELMRGSPLHF. The CDR3 coding sequence is TGCGCCAGCAGCGAGAACGAGCTGATGAGGGGGTCACCCCTCCACTTT. This rearrangement joins TRBV5-1 to TRBJ1-6, with a tentative D call TRBD1 (6 bases). The CDR3 totals 16 residues. Trimming removed 4 bases from V and 10 bases from J, with 21 bases in between. CDR1 SGHRS and CDR2 YFSETQ come from the germline V gene.

The rearrangement joins TRBV5-4 to TRBJ2-5; D possibly corresponds to TRBD2 (6 bases). The germline gives CDR1 SGHNT, CDR2 YYREEE (reference sequence). This CDR3 region has 12 residues. The germline V and J ends were trimmed by 7 bases and 3 bases, with 10 bases remaining between them. CDR3 region: CASGRREETQYF. DNA of the CDR3: TGTGCCAGCGGGAGGAGGGAAGAGACCCAGTACTTC.

The chain has TRBV7-3 and TRBJ2-1; 14 bases match TRBD2. Germline V gene data show CDR1 as SGHTA and CDR2 as FQGTGA. The junction had 11 bases not matched to a gene; V was cut back by 2 bases and J by 5 bases. CDR3 length equals 19 residues. CDR3 coding DNA: TGTGCCAGCAGCTTATGGGGACTAGCGGGGGCGGCATGGGACAATGAGCAGTTCTTC. Residues: CASSLWGLAGAAWDNEQFF.

The J gene is TRBJ2-7, the V gene TRBV19; TRBD2 agrees at 8 bases. The germline CDR1 and CDR2 sequences are LNHDA and SQIVND (reference sequence). The CDR3 runs 13 residues. The J segment lost 5 bases and the V segment lost 8 bases, leaving 8 bases of the junction unmatched. The CDR3 sequence is CASSPGGGHEQYF. The CDR3 DNA sequence: TGTGCCAGTTCCCCGGGGGGGGGCCACGAGCAGTACTTC.

This clone was found once. This chain uses TRBV9 with TRBJ2-7; 7 bases agree with TRBD1. CDR1 is SGDLS, CDR2 YYNGEE, per germline. The CDR3 is made up of 15 amino acids. Germline trimming cut 0 bases from V and 3 bases from J; bases unmatched to any gene: 6. As DNA, the CDR3 is TGTGCCAGCAGCGTAGGACAGGGACCTAACTACGAGCAGTACTTC. It yields the protein CASSVGQGPNYEQYF.

This clone was recorded only once. The chain combines TRBV27 with TRBJ1-2; D is possibly TRBD1 (6 bases). Germline CDR1 MNHEY, CDR2 SMNVEV (reference sequence). Trimming took off 3 bases at V and 7 bases at J, with 12 bases between the two ends. The CDR3 covers 13 residues. Here the CDR3 DNA reads TGTGCCAGCAGTTTGTACAGGGCAGGTGGCTACACCTTC. Translated: CASSLYRAGGYTF.

The J gene is TRBJ1-3, the V gene TRBV6-1, with D maybe TRBD1 (6 bases). Germline CDR1 and CDR2: MNHNS and SASEGT. The CDR3 spans 16 residues. The V end was cut by 2 bases, the J end by 2 bases, with 13 bases between. In nucleotides, the CDR3 is TGTGCCAGCAGTGAATTCAGCAGGGGCGCTGGAAACACCATATATTTT. This gives the protein CASSEFSRGAGNTIYF.

The chain links TRBV5-1 to TRBJ2-5; no firm D call. From germline, CDR1 is SGHRS and CDR2 YFSETQ. V dropped 4 bases and J dropped 1 base, with 5 bases sitting between them. The CDR3 contains 12 residues. In DNA, the CDR3 is TGCGCCAGCAGCGCGTCCCAAGAGACCCAGTACTTC. This encodes CASSASQETQYF.

The V gene is TRBV5-8, the J gene TRBJ1-1; possible D gene TRBD1, 5 bases. The CDR3 loop spans 14 amino acids. Germline loops: CDR1 SGHTS, CDR2 YDEGEE. V gave up 0 bases and J gave up 6 bases, with 12 bases separating them. The CDR3 coding sequence is TGTGCCAGCAGCTTGGGGGGCGAGATGTCTGAAGCTTTCTTT. Its protein is CASSLGGEMSEAFF. Complete variable domain (other parts from reference TRBV5-8 and TRBJ1-1): EAGVTQSPTHLIKTRGQQATLRCSPISGHTSVYWYQQALGLGLQFLLWYDEGEERNRGNFPPRFSGRQFPNYSSELNVNALELEDSALYLCASSLGGEMSEAFFGQGTRLTVV.

This chain connects TRBV6-1 to TRBJ1-6; 8 nucleotides agree with TRBD1. The V gene end was trimmed by 3 bases and the J gene end by 11 bases; junction bases not matched to a gene: 9. CDR1 is MNHNS, CDR2 SASEGT, per germline. The CDR3 runs to 15 residues. The CDR3 DNA reads as TGTGCCAGCAGTGACGGACAGGGATATCATCCACCCCTCCACTTT. It is translated as CASSDGQGYHPPLHF.

The rearrangement joins TRBV6-5 to TRBJ2-7; TRBD1 matches 8 bases. The V gene's germline CDR1 is MNHEY and CDR2 SVGAGI. This CDR3 has 14 amino acids. With V trimmed by 1 base and J by 5 bases, 4 bases remained unmatched. The CDR3 region is CASSYYQGADEQYF. The CDR3 bases are TGTGCCAGCAGTTACTACCAGGGGGCCGACGAGCAGTACTTC.

V usage is TRBV11-3 and J usage is TRBJ2-7; D gene ambiguous. Germline-derived CDR1 and CDR2 are SGHNT and YENEEA. The CDR3 runs to 12 residues. V dropped 5 bases and J dropped 3 bases, with 8 bases sitting between them. CDR3 sequence (DNA): TGTGCCAGCAGCCTATCTCGCTACGAGCAGTACTTC. This sequence encodes CASSLSRYEQYF.

V usage is TRBV19 and J usage is TRBJ1-4, with D possibly matching TRBD1 (5 bases). The germline V gene has CDR1 LNHDA and CDR2 SQIVND (reference sequence). The CDR3 sequence is 18 residues long. V was pared by 4 bases and J by 5 bases, with 23 bases between. The CDR3 sequence is CASSTLTATTTDNEKLFF. The CDR3 nucleotides are TGTGCCAGTAGTACCCTGACAGCAACGACGACCGACAATGAAAAACTGTTTTTT.

J is TRBJ2-3 and V is TRBV28; 13 bases agree with TRBD2. The germline V gene has CDR1 MDHEN and CDR2 SYDVKM. The CDR3 has 20 amino acids. J lost 0 bases, V lost 4 bases, and 13 bases had no gene match. CDR3 in amino acids: CASSYALTSGGFSSTDTQYF. The CDR3 DNA sequence: TGTGCCAGCAGTTATGCCCTGACTAGCGGGGGGTTCTCTAGCACAGATACGCAGTATTTT.

In DNA form, the CDR3 reads TGTGCCAGCAGCGCACCTGACAGGGCGCCGGGCTATGGCTACACCTTC. Translating it yields CASSAPDRAPGYGYTF. The chain uses TRBV9 and TRBJ1-2; 7 bases map to TRBD1. CDR1 is SGDLS, CDR2 YYNGEE, per germline. V trimming: 3 bases; J trimming: 4 bases; junction bases outside the gene matches: 12. The CDR3 covers 16 residues.

The chain uses TRBV7-3 and TRBJ1-1; TRBD1 aligns across 7 bases. J was trimmed by 1 base and V by 7 bases; bases with no gene match: 3. The germline V gene encodes CDR1 SGHTA and CDR2 FQGTGA. CDR3 length equals 13 residues. CDR3 loop: CASTQGGNTEAFF. The CDR3 DNA is TGTGCCAGCACCCAGGGGGGGAACACTGAAGCTTTCTTT.

The chain joins TRBV6-5 to TRBJ1-1, with TRBD1 matching over 8 bases. CDR1 is MNHEY and CDR2 is SVGAGI in the germline V gene. This CDR3 has 14 residues. Trimming cost V 6 bases and J 1 base; bases outside gene matches: 4. Here the CDR3 DNA reads TGTGCCAGCAGGCCGACAGGGGCGAACACTGAAGCTTTCTTT. This sequence encodes CASRPTGANTEAFF.

This clone has just a few counts. The chain carries TRBV4-2 and TRBJ1-2, with 9 bases that match TRBD1. The CDR3 spans 15 residues. J lost 4 bases, V lost 3 bases, and 6 bases had no gene match. Per the germline V gene, CDR1 is LGHNA and CDR2 is YNFKEQ. The DNA for the CDR3 is TGTGCCAGCAGCCAGGCCCCGACAGGGGGCTATGGCTACACCTTC. Its translation is CASSQAPTGGYGYTF.

The J gene is TRBJ2-2, the V gene TRBV4-1, with D perhaps TRBD2 (6 bases). Deletions cut 2 bases from V and 6 bases from J, with 16 bases between. The CDR3 is 16 amino acids. The germline gives CDR1 MGHRA, CDR2 YSYEKL. CDR3 sequence (DNA): TGCGCCAGCAGCCAAATCCCGGTTGGAGGGGCCGGGGAGCTGTTTTTT. Protein sequence: CASSQIPVGGAGELFF.

This rearrangement joins TRBV11-2 to TRBJ2-3; TRBD2 is a possible D gene (6 bases). Germline CDR1 reads SGHAT; CDR2 reads FQNNGV. Trimming left V 5 bases short and J 5 bases short, with 17 bases between. The CDR3 consists of 15 residues. In DNA, the CDR3 is TGTGCCAGCAGCCCTATGGGCGGGGCGGGAGATACGCAGTATTTT. Amino acids: CASSPMGGAGDTQYF. The full variable domain, with the rest looked up from reference TRBV11-2 and TRBJ2-3, is EAGVAQSPRYKIIEKRQSVAFWCNPISGHATLYWYQQILGQGPKLLIQFQNNGVVDDSQLPKDRFSAERLKGVDSTLKIQPAKLEDSAVYLCASSPMGGAGDTQYFGPGTRLTVL.

This clone occurred once. The chain's CDR3 is CASTGVVSNQPQHF. The CDR3 region has the DNA TGTGCCAGCACAGGGGTTGTTAGCAATCAGCCCCAGCATTTT. V gene TRBV19 combines with J gene TRBJ1-5; 7 bases map to TRBD1. This CDR3 region has 14 residues. V dropped 9 bases and J dropped 0; count of bases not matched to a gene: 5. Germline V CDR1 and CDR2: LNHDA, SQIVND (reference sequence).

The CDR3 loop reads CASSLPQGNNQPQHF. CDR3 coding DNA: TGTGCCAGCAGCTTGCCACAGGGAAACAATCAGCCCCAGCATTTT. The chain is built from TRBV7-2 and TRBJ1-5, with TRBD1 as a possible D gene (6 bases). The CDR3 contains 15 residues. Looked up from germline, CDR1 is SGHTA and CDR2 is FQGNSA. The V end was cut by 3 bases, the J end by 3 bases, with 12 bases between.

The chain carries TRBV5-1 and TRBJ2-5, with D possibly matching TRBD2 (5 bases). The germline V gene encodes CDR1 SGHRS and CDR2 YFSETQ. The CDR3 totals 13 residues. Trimming cost V 3 bases and J 5 bases, with 11 bases left between them. The CDR3 sequence: CASSWRLLETQYF. The DNA of the CDR3 is TGCGCCAGCAGCTGGAGGCTCCTGGAGACCCAGTACTTC.

This clone was seen a single time. This rearrangement joins TRBV5-1 to TRBJ2-2, with a possible D match to TRBD2 (6 bases). Germline CDR1 is SGHRS and CDR2 is YFSETQ. Trimming cost V 0 bases and J 4 bases, with 7 bases left between them. The CDR3 is made up of 14 amino acids. CDR3 amino acids: CASSLGEVTGELFF. The CDR3 bases are TGCGCCAGCAGCTTGGGGGAGGTCACCGGGGAGCTGTTTTTT.

The V and J genes are TRBV7-8 and TRBJ1-4; the match to TRBD1 covers 9 bases. This CDR3 has 15 amino acids. With 5 bases clipped from V and 7 bases from J, the junction kept 8 bases outside the gene matches. Germline assignment: CDR1 SGHVS and CDR2 FQNEAQ. The CDR3 reads CASSPPGTGFEKLFF. For the CDR3, the DNA is TGTGCCAGCAGCCCACCCGGGACAGGGTTTGAAAAACTGTTTTTT.

This clone appeared many times. The chain joins TRBV27 to TRBJ2-7, with D maybe TRBD2 (6 bases). Trimming pared 2 bases from V and 1 base from J, leaving 12 bases between. The CDR3 runs 15 residues. Germline-derived CDR1 and CDR2 are MNHEY and SMNVEV (reference sequence). The CDR3 spells CASSLKGGGSYEQYF. CDR3 in DNA: TGTGCCAGCAGTTTAAAGGGAGGAGGTTCCTACGAGCAGTACTTC.

This clone was detected once. The chain joins TRBV5-1 to TRBJ2-5; no firm D call. This CDR3 region has 14 residues. Germline V gene data show CDR1 as SGHRS and CDR2 as YFSETQ. Trimming removed 4 bases from V and 2 bases from J, with 12 bases in between. CDR3 in amino acids: CASSPLMVQETQYF. CDR3 nucleotide sequence: TGCGCCAGCAGCCCCTTGATGGTACAAGAGACCCAGTACTTC. Full variable domain (outside the CDR3, taken from reference TRBV5-1 and TRBJ2-5): KAGVTQTPRYLIKTRGQQVTLSCSPISGHRSVSWYQQTPGQGLQFLFEYFSETQRNKGNFPGRFSGRQFSNSRSEMNVSTLELGDSALYLCASSPLMVQETQYFGPGTRLLVL.